Each of the 24 T cell receptor beta chains below was sequenced from the same sample in a study of monozygotic twins with inflammatory bowel disease. TCRdb re-called the 5' RACE reads, yielding one record per CDR3 amino acid sequence without DNA. Its listing shows 300,000 to 350,000 distinct CDR3 sequences. The sample comprised blood. Receptors originate from a human donor with ulcerative colitis or Crohn's disease, or a healthy co-twin of an affected twin (not recorded which).

The gene calls are TRBV7-2 and TRBJ1-5. Germline V gives CDR1 SGHTA, CDR2 FQGNSA. This CDR3 is built from 17 residues. The CDR3 region is CASSSSPGVNGNQPQHF.

The chain combines TRBV18 with TRBJ2-1; TCRdb's D call, TRBD1, is unchecked because there is no DNA. CDR1 is KGHSH, CDR2 LQKENI, per germline. This CDR3 spans 15 amino acids. CDR3 amino acids: CASSPSGGAYNEQFF.

This chain uses TRBV5-5 with TRBJ2-7. Germline V lookup: CDR1 SGHKS, CDR2 YYEKEE (reference sequence). This CDR3 is 15 amino acids long. CDR3 sequence reads: CASSLDRGGSYEQYF.

This chain connects TRBV5-6 to TRBJ1-1. Germline loops: CDR1 SGHDT, CDR2 YYEEEE. The CDR3 is 14 amino acids. This CDR3 is CASSFFGGDTEAFF.

The genes are TRBV7-9 and TRBJ1-1; no DNA is available, so the TRBD1 call from TCRdb remains unchecked. From germline, CDR1 is SEHNR and CDR2 FQNEAQ (reference sequence). There are 15 residues in the CDR3. The CDR3 reads CASSLEGTGGTEAFF. Variable domain in full (rest from reference TRBV7-9 and TRBJ1-1): DTGVSQNPRHKITKRGQNVTFRCDPISEHNRLYWYRQTLGQGPEFLTYFQNEAQLEKSRLLSDRFSAERPKGSFSTLEIQRTEQGDSAMYLCASSLEGTGGTEAFFGQGTRLTVV.

The gene calls are TRBV5-1 and TRBJ1-2; TCRdb's assignment of TRBD1 cannot be checked, as there is no DNA. This CDR3 spans 14 amino acids. The germline CDR1 and CDR2 sequences are SGHRS and YFSETQ. The CDR3 region is CASRAVGGNDGYTF.

The J gene is TRBJ2-3, the V gene TRBV15; TCRdb's D call, TRBD1, is unchecked because there is no DNA. The CDR3 loop spans 16 amino acids. Germline V gene sequence: CDR1 LNHNV, CDR2 YYDKDF (reference sequence). CDR3 protein: CATSRSRQAVQDTQYF.

The rearrangement links TRBV29-1 to TRBJ1-3; the TRBD1 assignment by TCRdb is unverifiable without DNA. Germline CDR1 is SQVTM and CDR2 is ANQGSEA. This CDR3 spans 16 amino acids. CDR3 in amino acids: CSVEGGQGFSGNTIYF.

The rearrangement uses TRBV7-9 and TRBJ2-5; TCRdb names TRBD1, which stays unverified in the absence of DNA. The length of the CDR3 is 14 residues. Per germline, CDR1 SEHNR and CDR2 FQNEAQ (reference sequence). The chain's CDR3 is CASSVTGGEETQYF.

The chain combines TRBV12-3 or TRBV12-4 with TRBJ1-3. The CDR3 loop spans 11 amino acids. The CDR3 here is CASSLGYTIYF.

The chain carries TRBV9 and TRBJ2-2; TCRdb proposes TRBD1, but this gene call is untestable without DNA. This CDR3 has 16 residues. Germline V lookup: CDR1 SGDLS, CDR2 YYNGEE. This CDR3 reads CASSANRGWNTGELFF.

The chain recombines TRBV27 with TRBJ1-5. Germline V gene data show CDR1 as MNHEY and CDR2 as SMNVEV (reference sequence). The CDR3 contains 13 residues. This CDR3 reads CASSRGGDQPQHF.

The V and J genes are TRBV24-1 and TRBJ1-1; the D call from TCRdb, TRBD1, cannot be confirmed without DNA. This CDR3 comprises 13 residues. From germline, CDR1 is KGHDR and CDR2 SFDVKD. CDR3 amino acids: CATSRGMNTEAFF.

V and J are TRBV20-1 and TRBJ2-2; TCRdb's D call, TRBD2, is unchecked because there is no DNA. Germline V gene data show CDR1 as DFQATT and CDR2 as SNEGSKA (reference sequence). The CDR3 extends over 14 amino acids. CDR3 loop: CSAVAGPNTGELFF.

The chain links TRBV6-5 to TRBJ1-2. Per the germline V gene, CDR1 is MNHEY and CDR2 is SVGAGI. The CDR3 sequence is 13 residues long. CDR3 sequence reads: CASSYDQEDGYTF.

J is TRBJ1-2 and V is TRBV12-3 or TRBV12-4; TCRdb picks TRBD1, but there is no DNA to check that call. This CDR3 is 14 amino acids long. The CDR3 is CASSSNRVGYGYTF.

The V call is TRBV28, the J call TRBJ2-7; the TCRdb D gene call, TRBD2, has no DNA to confirm it. The CDR3 loop spans 14 amino acids. CDR1 and CDR2 from the germline V gene are MDHEN and SYDVKM. The CDR3 sequence: CASSLIAGVQEQYF.

The chain joins TRBV12-3 or TRBV12-4 to TRBJ2-3; the D call from TCRdb, TRBD1, cannot be confirmed without DNA. The CDR3 totals 12 residues. CDR3 in amino acids: CASSPDRGTQYF.

V usage is TRBV3-1 and J usage is TRBJ2-5; as DNA is missing, the TRBD2 call by TCRdb cannot be tested. From germline, CDR1 is LGHDT and CDR2 YNNKEL (reference sequence). This CDR3 is 19 amino acids long. CDR3 residues: CASSQDLGLAGEVRETQYF.

CDR3 loop: CASSLDGRSEAFF. The chain is built from TRBV7-2 and TRBJ1-1. CDR1 and CDR2 (germline): SGHTA, FQGNSA. This CDR3 contains 13 residues.

CDR3 loop: CSARDGGQGSETQYF. This chain links TRBV20-1 with TRBJ2-5; without DNA, the TCRdb call of TRBD1 cannot be checked. CDR1 and CDR2 (germline): DFQATT, SNEGSKA (reference sequence). The length of the CDR3 is 15 residues.

This chain joins TRBV5-1 and TRBJ2-7; TCRdb's assignment of TRBD1 cannot be checked, as there is no DNA. Germline V CDR1 and CDR2: SGHRS, YFSETQ. This CDR3 contains 15 residues. The CDR3: CASSLNGDTSYEQYF.

The chain uses TRBV7-4 and TRBJ1-6; TCRdb's D call of TRBD1 is untestable without DNA. Germline loops: CDR1 SGHVT, CDR2 SQSDAQ. This CDR3 spans 16 amino acids. The CDR3 is CASSLGTGTLGSPLHF.

The J gene is TRBJ2-7, the V gene TRBV7-2; the TCRdb D gene call, TRBD2, has no DNA to confirm it. CDR3 length: 16 residues. The germline gives CDR1 SGHTA, CDR2 FQGNSA. The CDR3 sequence: CASSLGWRGGSYEQYF.